Following are 22 T cell receptor beta chains from one sample sequenced in a study of beta chain features in type 1 diabetes. Study results and limitations: Among patients with Type 1 diabetes, TCRB CDR3s were moderately but significantly shorter in every one of the four CD4+ subsets.

Their antigens remain unidentified. TCRB transcripts that were expressed got sequenced, as all of the isolated RNA had been reverse transcribed. Measured with immunoSEQ multiplex PCR; TCRdb has only the in-frame clones, and not every one. The sample yields around 240,000 clones, more than 15% seen once. What was sequenced was naive CD4+ T cells from blood. The receptors shown here come from a man younger than 40 with type 1 diabetes.

This clone was counted a few times. The rearrangement links TRBV30 to TRBJ1-5; D is ambiguous. The germline gives CDR1 GTSNPN, CDR2 SVGIG (reference sequence). The V end lost 5 bases, the J end lost 7 bases, and 15 bases lay between the germline ends. This CDR3 spans 13 amino acids. The CDR3 is CAWGLFTGQPQHF. In nucleotides, the CDR3 is TGTGCCTGGGGCCTCTTTACGGGCCAGCCCCAGCATTTT.

This CDR3 is CASSNTGSGRPYNEQFF. In DNA form, the CDR3 reads TGTGCCAGCAGCAATACAGGGTCCGGCAGACCCTACAATGAGCAGTTCTTC. The chain joins TRBV7-8 to TRBJ2-1; a possible D gene is TRBD1 (6 bases). V was shortened by 5 bases and J by 2 bases, with 19 bases between the two germline ends. CDR3 length: 17 amino acids. Germline V gene data show CDR1 as SGHVS and CDR2 as FQNEAQ.

The gene calls are TRBV10-3 and TRBJ1-5; 8 nucleotides agree with TRBD1. The CDR3 sequence is 14 residues long. The germline CDR1 and CDR2 sequences are ENHRY and SYGVKD. Unmatched junction bases numbered 6, after V lost 7 bases and J lost 4 bases. CDR3: CAINPDRGNQPQHF. DNA of the CDR3: TGTGCCATCAATCCAGACAGGGGTAATCAGCCCCAGCATTTT.

This clone showed up just a few times. The chain couples TRBV19 to TRBJ1-1, with 7 positions matching TRBD1. CDR3 size: 13 residues. V was pared by 4 bases and J by 1 base, with 0 bases of the junction left unmatched. Per germline, CDR1 LNHDA and CDR2 SQIVND (reference sequence). The CDR3 bases are TGTGCCAGTAGTAGGGACAGGAACACTGAAGCTTTCTTT. Amino acid sequence: CASSRDRNTEAFF.

This chain connects TRBV13 to TRBJ2-4; 8 nucleotides align to TRBD2. Germline values: CDR1 PRHDT, CDR2 FYEKMQ (reference sequence). This CDR3 has 16 amino acids. With 8 bases clipped from V and 2 bases from J, the junction kept 11 bases outside the gene matches. As DNA, the CDR3 is TGTGCCAGCGCCCTAAGCGGGAGCGGGACCAAAAACATTCAGTACTTC. As protein: CASALSGSGTKNIQYF. The full variable domain, rest sourced from reference TRBV13 and TRBJ2-4, is AAGVIQSPRHLIKEKRETATLKCYPIPRHDTVYWYQQGPGQDPQFLISFYEKMQSDKGSIPDRFSAQQFSDYHSELNMSSLELGDSALYFCASALSGSGTKNIQYFGAGTRLSVL.

This clone was counted only a few times. The chain links TRBV7-3 to TRBJ2-1, with D possibly TRBD2 on 6 matching bases. The CDR3 consists of 15 residues. Germline lookup yields CDR1 SGHTA and CDR2 FQGTGA. V was cut by 2 bases and J by 4 bases, with 12 bases left in between. The DNA of the CDR3 is TGTGCCAGCAGCTTAGCAGACGCGGGGTACAATGAGCAGTTCTTC. Translating gives CASSLADAGYNEQFF.

This clone was counted a few times. The chain employs TRBV13 and TRBJ1-5, with TRBD1 identical over 11 bases. Trimming at V came to 2 bases and at J to 8 bases, leaving 5 bases not matched to a gene. The CDR3 covers 15 residues. Germline CDR1 reads PRHDT; CDR2 reads FYEKMQ (reference sequence). The CDR3 region is CASSLSGQGEKPQHF. CDR3 DNA: TGTGCCAGCAGCTTATCGGGACAGGGGGAAAAGCCCCAGCATTTT.

The CDR3: CASSLVDREYF. DNA of the CDR3: TGTGCCAGCAGCTTAGTGGACAGAGAGTACTTC. The rearrangement uses TRBV7-9 and TRBJ2-7; a possible D gene is TRBD1 (6 bases). This CDR3 has 11 amino acids. Germline V gene lookup returns CDR1 SEHNR and CDR2 FQNEAQ (reference sequence). Trimming removed 1 base at V and 11 bases at J, with 9 bases between.

This chain connects TRBV28 to TRBJ1-5; TRBD1 is a possible D gene (5 bases). The CDR3 consists of 12 residues. The germline V gene encodes CDR1 MDHEN and CDR2 SYDVKM. V was cut by 11 bases and J by 7 bases, with 15 bases left in between. The CDR3 DNA sequence: TGTGCCGGAGCAGTGGGGGAACAGCCCCAGCATTTT. The encoded protein is CAGAVGEQPQHF.

This rearrangement joins TRBV28 to TRBJ1-5, with 8 bases fitting TRBD1. The CDR3 runs to 12 residues. In germline, CDR1 is MDHEN, CDR2 SYDVKM. Trimming at V came to 4 bases and at J to 11 bases, leaving 4 bases not matched to a gene. The CDR3 protein is CASSSPDRAQHF. CDR3 bases: TGTGCCAGCAGTTCCCCGGACAGGGCCCAGCATTTT.

The chain links TRBV28 to TRBJ2-7; TRBD2 matches at 8 bases. Germline V lookup: CDR1 MDHEN, CDR2 SYDVKM. This CDR3 region has 14 residues. V lost 7 bases, J lost 9 bases, and 14 bases stayed unmatched. The chain's CDR3 is CASKAGLPAGGQYF. The CDR3 nucleotides read TGTGCCAGCAAGGCGGGACTGCCCGCGGGGGGGCAGTACTTC.

The gene calls are TRBV27 and TRBJ2-1; 7 nucleotides align to TRBD1. V lost 4 bases to trimming and J lost 12 bases; unmatched junction nucleotides: 6. The CDR3 loop spans 12 amino acids. Germline CDR1 MNHEY, CDR2 SMNVEV (reference sequence). CDR3 residues: CASSYWTGSQFF. The CDR3 bases are TGTGCCAGCAGTTATTGGACAGGCTCGCAGTTCTTC.

This chain connects TRBV25-1 to TRBJ2-6; no definite D call. Germline-derived CDR1 and CDR2 are MGHDK and SYGVNS. V lost 7 bases, J lost 0 bases, and 7 bases lay in between. This CDR3 is 14 amino acids long. The CDR3 coding sequence is TGTGCCAGCACGGACGTCTCTGGGGCCAACGTCCTGACTTTC. As protein: CASTDVSGANVLTF.

This chain connects TRBV7-9 to TRBJ1-2, with unresolved D. The V and J ends lost 2 bases and 0 bases respectively, with 7 bases between them. The CDR3 runs 14 residues. Germline-derived CDR1 and CDR2 are SEHNR and FQNEAQ (reference sequence). CDR3 residues: CASSLRPPNYGYTF. CDR3 bases: TGTGCCAGCAGCTTAAGGCCCCCTAACTATGGCTACACCTTC.

A few counts support this clone. This sequence joins TRBV14 and TRBJ2-3; D is undetermined. Germline CDR1 is SGHDN and CDR2 is FVKESK. Trimming shortened V by 5 bases and J by 1 base, and 19 bases separated the two germline ends. CDR3 length equals 17 residues. CDR3 loop: CASSEGSTLWGTDTQYF. The CDR3 DNA follows: TGTGCCAGCAGCGAAGGGTCCACCCTCTGGGGCACAGATACGCAGTATTTT.

This clone was picked up a small number of times. V and J are TRBV9 and TRBJ2-4; 10 nucleotides agree with TRBD2. Germline CDR1 and CDR2: SGDLS and YYNGEE. The CDR3 contains 15 residues. The V and J ends lost 1 base and 8 bases, in that order; junction bases with no gene match: 6. CDR3 coding DNA: TGTGCCAGCAGCGTAACTAGCGGGATAGGAGACATTCAGTACTTC. Protein product: CASSVTSGIGDIQYF.

This clone showed up just a few times. The V gene is TRBV5-4, the J gene TRBJ2-1; TRBD2 matches at 10 bases. With 1 base clipped from V and 7 bases from J, the junction kept 11 bases outside the gene matches. Germline CDR1 and CDR2: SGHNT and YYREEE (reference sequence). This CDR3 is 17 amino acids long. CDR3 sequence: CASSLPPQAGGLNEQFF. CDR3 DNA: TGTGCCAGCAGCTTGCCCCCCCAAGCGGGAGGGTTAAATGAGCAGTTCTTC.

The chain employs TRBV10-3 and TRBJ2-7; 7 positions match TRBD1. The CDR3 contains 14 residues. The junction had 5 bases not matched to a gene; V was cut back by 4 bases and J by 2 bases. CDR1 is ENHRY, CDR2 SYGVKD, per germline. The CDR3 DNA reads TGTGCCATCAGTGTACGGGACAGCCCCTACGAGCAGTACTTC. It translates to CAISVRDSPYEQYF.

J is TRBJ2-1 and V is TRBV15; TRBD1 is a possible D gene (7 bases). CDR1 is LNHNV and CDR2 is YYDKDF in the germline V gene (reference sequence). Trimming took 1 base from V and 5 from J, leaving 18 bases between them. The CDR3 runs 17 residues. The CDR3 loop reads CATSRVGGTVGHNEQFF. The CDR3 DNA sequence: TGTGCCACCAGCAGAGTCGGAGGGACAGTGGGGCACAATGAGCAGTTCTTC.

The chain recombines TRBV29-1 with TRBJ1-2, with TRBD1 matching over 9 bases. The CDR3 spans 14 residues. V gave up 5 bases and J gave up 4 bases; unmatched junction bases: 8. The germline gives CDR1 SQVTM, CDR2 ANQGSEA. The CDR3 sequence: CSVRGDRESYGYTF. The CDR3 DNA reads TGCAGCGTTCGGGGGGACAGGGAATCCTATGGCTACACCTTC.

This clone has just a few counts. V is TRBV9 and J is TRBJ2-7; 7 bases are a match to TRBD1. Germline assignment: CDR1 SGDLS and CDR2 YYNGEE. Losses at the gene ends were 6 bases for V and 0 bases for J; bases not matched to a gene: 6. CDR3 size: 14 residues. CDR3 bases: TGTGCCAGCAATTCCGGGACAGCCTCCTACGAGCAGTACTTC. Its translation is CASNSGTASYEQYF.

This clone has only a few counts. The chain uses TRBV14 and TRBJ2-5; 7 bases align to TRBD1. This CDR3 is 12 amino acids long. Germline-derived CDR1 and CDR2 are SGHDN and FVKESK. The J segment lost 7 bases and the V segment lost 6 bases, leaving 5 bases of the junction unmatched. CDR3 in DNA: TGTGCCAGCAGACAGACAGGGCGGACCCAGTACTTC. It specifies CASRQTGRTQYF.